This T cell receptor (beta chain) was sequenced in a study of blood T cell repertoires in COVID-19. The wider study: PBMCs, B-cell-depleted T cells, or T cells were the source of the cDNA or gDNA that made up the material.

Using immunoSEQ multiplex PCR, the repertoire was profiled, and TCRdb retains in-frame clones only, with some absent. Of 300,000 to 400,000 clones listed, 85% to 90% are singletons. From germline, CDR1 is LGHDT and CDR2 YNNKEL (reference sequence). V gave up 4 bases and J gave up 4 bases; unmatched junction bases: 9. The CDR3 is made up of 16 amino acids. The sequence came from a woman under 30 who had recovered from COVID-19. The V gene is TRBV3-1 (or the pseudogene TRBV3-2), the J gene TRBJ1-2, with 10 positions matching TRBD1. The sample was PBMCs or T cells enriched from blood (not recorded which). In DNA, the CDR3 is TGTGCCAGCAGCCCTGCCTTCGGACAGGGGGGCTATGGCTACACCTTC. This gives the protein CASSPAFGQGGYGYTF.